This T cell receptor (beta chain) was obtained from a study of T cells expressing NK-cell markers (dated by TCRdb to 2020 to 2022). Regarding the study in general: About eight donors provided sorted CD3+CD56+NKG2C+, CD3+CD56+NKG2C- and CD3+CD56-NKG2C+ T-cell subsets, whose TCR beta-chain repertoires were profiled. Among the eight sequenced donors, only one was HCMV-seronegative, while the other seven were HCMV-seropositive. All eight donors whose samples were sequenced were randomly selected healthy volunteers, three of them men and five women. Libraries were sequenced as 2 x 150 bp reads on Illumina HiSeq 2000/2500, MiSeq or NextSeq. General study outcomes and caveats: Whether the expanded NKG2C-expressing T cell clones were specific for HCMV antigens was left unclear. In 5 to 7 donors, the dominant CD3+CD56+NKG2C+ clonotypes were found to rank among the top 10 CD8+ clonotypes and to make up about 1.0-8% of CD8+ T cells. Those dominant clonotypes were again the most abundant among CD3+CD56-NKG2C+ cells in a handful of donors, at roughly 25-65%.

Its CDR3 holds 13 amino acids, cysteine through phenylalanine. The protein alone is recorded here. Via the germline V gene, CDR1 is KGHSH and CDR2 LQKENI. For this clonotype: It lacks a known antigen.

The reads were generated on an Illumina HiSeq 2000. The TCR beta cDNA libraries were made using 5'RACE template switching, a step that added both a universal primer site and unique molecular identifiers. cDNA synthesis was primed from the TCR beta constant segment and was followed by two successive PCR amplification steps. In the source study's methods: Reads were demultiplexed and grouped by UMI with MIGEC, and clonotypes were assembled and quantified with MiTCR. Only TCR cDNA sequences supported by at least two reads were kept to exclude erroneous sequences. The tcR package was used for downstream repertoire analysis, and clonotypes were matched between fractions using CDR3 nucleotide sequence together with V segment. VDJmatch was used to annotate antigen specificity against VDJdb, with one amino acid substitution in CDR3 allowed. After reprocessing by TCRdb, each CDR3 protein sequence is one entry, and no DNA is given. These V and J calls originate from TCRdb's pipeline instead of the authors' own analysis. The table for this sample lists roughly 170,000 distinct CDR3 sequences. The ten largest make up under 20% of the sample.

A commercial ELISA kit detecting HCMV-specific IgG in serum was used to determine HCMV serostatus. Peripheral blood mononuclear cells were isolated from blood by Ficoll density gradient centrifugation. This receptor chain uses TRBV18 and TRBJ2-7; the D call of TRBD1 rests on TCRdb alone, since no DNA is present to check it. The sequence came from a woman between 18 and 75 years old in good health. Sequenced input: blood T cells: a sorted CD56 or NKG2C T cell subset, CD4+ or CD8+ T cells, or bulk PBMC T cells (not recorded which). The CDR3 region reads CASSPPDEGEQYF.